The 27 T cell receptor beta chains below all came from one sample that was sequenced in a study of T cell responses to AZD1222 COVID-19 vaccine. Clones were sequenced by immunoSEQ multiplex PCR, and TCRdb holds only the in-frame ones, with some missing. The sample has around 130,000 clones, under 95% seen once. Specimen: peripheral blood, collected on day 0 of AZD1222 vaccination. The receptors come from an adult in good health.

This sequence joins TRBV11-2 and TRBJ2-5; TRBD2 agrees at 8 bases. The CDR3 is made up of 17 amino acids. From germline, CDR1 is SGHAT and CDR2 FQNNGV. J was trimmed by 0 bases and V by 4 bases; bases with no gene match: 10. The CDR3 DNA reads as TGTGCCAGCAGCTCCCGGGGGGGGCGGTGGTACCAAGAGACCCAGTACTTC. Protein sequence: CASSSRGGRWYQETQYF.

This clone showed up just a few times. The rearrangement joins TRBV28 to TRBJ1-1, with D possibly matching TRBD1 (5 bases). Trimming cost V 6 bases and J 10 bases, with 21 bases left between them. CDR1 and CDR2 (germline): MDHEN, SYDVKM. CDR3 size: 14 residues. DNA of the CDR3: TGTGCCAGCAGGCCTCCCGATCCAGGGTTAGGAGCTTTCTTT. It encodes CASRPPDPGLGAFF. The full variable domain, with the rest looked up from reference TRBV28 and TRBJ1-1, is DVKVTQSSRYLVKRTGEKVFLECVQDMDHENMFWYRQDPGLGLRLIYFSYDVKMKEKGDIPEGYSVSREKKERFSLILESASTNQTSMYLCASRPPDPGLGAFFGQGTRLTVV.

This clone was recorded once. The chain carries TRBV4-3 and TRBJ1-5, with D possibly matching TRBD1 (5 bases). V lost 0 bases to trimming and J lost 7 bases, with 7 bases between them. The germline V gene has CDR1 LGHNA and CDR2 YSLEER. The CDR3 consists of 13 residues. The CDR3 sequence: CASSQEWGQPQHF. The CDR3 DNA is TGCGCCAGCAGCCAAGAGTGGGGGCAGCCCCAGCATTTT.

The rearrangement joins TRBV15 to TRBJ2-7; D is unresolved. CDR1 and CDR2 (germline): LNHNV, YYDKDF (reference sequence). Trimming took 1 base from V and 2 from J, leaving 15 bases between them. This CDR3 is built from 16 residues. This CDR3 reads CATSRAGRAGPYEQYF. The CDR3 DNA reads TGTGCCACCAGCAGAGCAGGAAGGGCAGGACCCTACGAGCAGTACTTC.

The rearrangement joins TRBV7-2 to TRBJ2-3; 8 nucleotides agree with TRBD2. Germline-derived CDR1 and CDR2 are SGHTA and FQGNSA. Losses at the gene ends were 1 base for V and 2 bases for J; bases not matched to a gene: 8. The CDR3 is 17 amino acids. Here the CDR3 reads CASSLDILAASTDTQYF. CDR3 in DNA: TGTGCCAGCAGCTTAGATATACTAGCGGCCTCCACAGATACGCAGTATTTT.

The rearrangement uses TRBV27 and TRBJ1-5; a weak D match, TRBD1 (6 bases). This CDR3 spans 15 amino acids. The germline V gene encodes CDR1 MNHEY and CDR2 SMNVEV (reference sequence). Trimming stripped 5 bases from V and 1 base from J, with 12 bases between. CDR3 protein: CASSALRGSNQPQHF. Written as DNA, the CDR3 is TGTGCCAGCAGTGCCCTCAGGGGCAGCAATCAGCCCCAGCATTTT.

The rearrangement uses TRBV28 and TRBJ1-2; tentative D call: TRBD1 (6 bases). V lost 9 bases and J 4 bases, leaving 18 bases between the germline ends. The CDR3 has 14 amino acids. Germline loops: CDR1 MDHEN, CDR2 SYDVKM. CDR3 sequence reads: CASALGGARYGYTF. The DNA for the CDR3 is TGTGCCAGTGCTCTAGGGGGGGCTCGCTATGGCTACACCTTC.

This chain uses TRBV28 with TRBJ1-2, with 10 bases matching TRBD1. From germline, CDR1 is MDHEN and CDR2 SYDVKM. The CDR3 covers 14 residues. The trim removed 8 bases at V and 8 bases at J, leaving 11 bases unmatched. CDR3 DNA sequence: TGTGCCAGCGGGTGGACAGGGGGGCAGGGCGGCTACACCTTC. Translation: CASGWTGGQGGYTF.

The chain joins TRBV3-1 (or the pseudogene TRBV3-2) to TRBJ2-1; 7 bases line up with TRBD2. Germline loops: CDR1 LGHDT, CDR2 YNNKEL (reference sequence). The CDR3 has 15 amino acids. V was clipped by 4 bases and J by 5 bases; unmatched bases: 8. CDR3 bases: TGTGCCAGCAGCCCAGCCGGGACTAACAACAATGAGCAGTTCTTC. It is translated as CASSPAGTNNNEQFF.

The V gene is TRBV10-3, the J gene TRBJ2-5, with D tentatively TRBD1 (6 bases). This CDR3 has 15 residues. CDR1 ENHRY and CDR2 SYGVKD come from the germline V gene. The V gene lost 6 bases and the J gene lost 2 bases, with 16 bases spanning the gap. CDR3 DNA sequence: TGTGCCATCAGACCCTCAGGGGACGGGCAAGAGACCCAGTACTTC. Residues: CAIRPSGDGQETQYF.

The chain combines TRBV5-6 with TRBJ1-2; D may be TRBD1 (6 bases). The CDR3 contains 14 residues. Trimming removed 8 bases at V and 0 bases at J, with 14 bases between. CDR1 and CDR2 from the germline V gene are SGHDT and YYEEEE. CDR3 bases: TGTGCCAGTACCGGGGACACCGCTAACTATGGCTACACCTTC. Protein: CASTGDTANYGYTF. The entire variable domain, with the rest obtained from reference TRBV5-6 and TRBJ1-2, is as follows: DAGVTQSPTHLIKTRGQQVTLRCSPKSGHDTVSWYQQALGQGPQFIFQYYEEEERQRGNFPDRFSGHQFPNYSSELNVNALLLGDSALYLCASTGDTANYGYTFGSGTRLTVV.

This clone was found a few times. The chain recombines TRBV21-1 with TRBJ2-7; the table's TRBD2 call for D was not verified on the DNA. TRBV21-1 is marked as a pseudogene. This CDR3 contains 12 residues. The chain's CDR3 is CAPYREEGEQYF. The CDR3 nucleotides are TGTGCCCCATACCGGGAGGAGGGCGAGCAGTACTTC.

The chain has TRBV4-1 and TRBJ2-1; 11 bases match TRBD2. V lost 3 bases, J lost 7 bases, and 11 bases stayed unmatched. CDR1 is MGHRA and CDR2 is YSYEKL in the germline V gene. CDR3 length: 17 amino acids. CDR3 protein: CASSHTGTSGPLNEQFF. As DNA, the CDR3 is TGCGCCAGCAGCCACACAGGGACTAGCGGCCCATTGAATGAGCAGTTCTTC.

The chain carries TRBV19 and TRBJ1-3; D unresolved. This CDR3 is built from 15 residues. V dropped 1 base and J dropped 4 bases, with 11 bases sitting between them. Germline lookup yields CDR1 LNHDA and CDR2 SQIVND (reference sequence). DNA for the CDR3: TGTGCCAGTAGTATAGCGGATTACCCCGGAAACACCATATATTTT. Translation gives CASSIADYPGNTIYF. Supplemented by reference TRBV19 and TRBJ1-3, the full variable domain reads DGGITQSPKYLFRKEGQNVTLSCEQNLNHDAMYWYRQDPGQGLRLIYYSQIVNDFQKGDIAEGYSVSREKKESFPLTVTSAQKNPTAFYLCASSIADYPGNTIYFGEGSWLTVV.

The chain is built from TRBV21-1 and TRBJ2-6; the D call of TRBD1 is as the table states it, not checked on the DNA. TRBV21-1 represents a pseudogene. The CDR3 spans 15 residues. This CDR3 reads CASRRQGRGANVLTF. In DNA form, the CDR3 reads TGTGCCAGCAGACGACAGGGGCGGGGGGCCAACGTCCTGACTTTC.

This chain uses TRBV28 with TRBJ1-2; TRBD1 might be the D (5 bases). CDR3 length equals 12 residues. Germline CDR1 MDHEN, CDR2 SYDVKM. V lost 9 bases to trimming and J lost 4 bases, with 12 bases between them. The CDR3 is CASGDSFYGYTF. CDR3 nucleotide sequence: TGTGCCAGTGGGGACTCCTTCTATGGCTACACCTTC.

CDR3 region: CASSPRREGGNEKLFF. The DNA for the CDR3 is TGTGCCAGCAGCCCTCGCAGGGAGGGAGGTAATGAAAAACTGTTTTTT. The rearrangement joins TRBV4-2 to TRBJ1-4; maybe TRBD1 (5 bases). Germline loops: CDR1 LGHNA, CDR2 YNFKEQ. The V and J ends lost 4 bases and 4 bases respectively, with 16 bases between them. This CDR3 has 16 residues.

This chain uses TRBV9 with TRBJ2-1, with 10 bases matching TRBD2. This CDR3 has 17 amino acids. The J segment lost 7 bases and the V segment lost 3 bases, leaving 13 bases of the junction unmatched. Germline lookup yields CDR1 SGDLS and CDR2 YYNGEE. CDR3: CASSDRQREGLRNEQFF. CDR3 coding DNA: TGTGCCAGCAGCGATCGTCAGCGGGAGGGCCTTAGGAATGAGCAGTTCTTC.

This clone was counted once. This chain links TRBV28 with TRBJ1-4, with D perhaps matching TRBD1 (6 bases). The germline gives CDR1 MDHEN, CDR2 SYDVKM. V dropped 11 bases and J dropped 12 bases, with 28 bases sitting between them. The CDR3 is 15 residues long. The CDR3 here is CAANPSGAPVKELFF. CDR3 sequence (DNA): TGTGCCGCCAACCCGTCGGGGGCCCCCGTGAAAGAACTGTTTTTT. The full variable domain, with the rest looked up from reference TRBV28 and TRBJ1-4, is DVKVTQSSRYLVKRTGEKVFLECVQDMDHENMFWYRQDPGLGLRLIYFSYDVKMKEKGDIPEGYSVSREKKERFSLILESASTNQTSMYLCAANPSGAPVKELFFGSGTQLSVL.

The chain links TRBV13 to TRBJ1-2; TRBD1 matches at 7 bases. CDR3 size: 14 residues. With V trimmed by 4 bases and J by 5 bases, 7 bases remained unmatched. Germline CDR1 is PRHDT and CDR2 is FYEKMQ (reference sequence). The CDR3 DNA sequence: TGTGCCAGCAGCTCACGACAGGGTGGGTATGGCTACACCTTC. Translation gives CASSSRQGGYGYTF.

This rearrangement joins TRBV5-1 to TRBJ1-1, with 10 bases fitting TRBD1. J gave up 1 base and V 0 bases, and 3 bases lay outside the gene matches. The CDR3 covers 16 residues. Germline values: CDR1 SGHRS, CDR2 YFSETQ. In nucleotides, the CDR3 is TGCGCCAGCAGCTTGGCGGGACAGGGGTGGAACACTGAAGCTTTCTTT. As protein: CASSLAGQGWNTEAFF.

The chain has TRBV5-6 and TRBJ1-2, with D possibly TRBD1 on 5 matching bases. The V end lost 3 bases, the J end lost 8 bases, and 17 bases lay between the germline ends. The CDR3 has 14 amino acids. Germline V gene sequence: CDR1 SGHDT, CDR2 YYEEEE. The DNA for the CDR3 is TGTGCCAGCAGCTGGCGGAAGGGAAGGGACGGCTACACCTTC. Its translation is CASSWRKGRDGYTF.

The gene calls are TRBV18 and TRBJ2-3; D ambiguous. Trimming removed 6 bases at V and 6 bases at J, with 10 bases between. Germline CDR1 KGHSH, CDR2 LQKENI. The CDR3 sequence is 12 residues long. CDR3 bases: TGTGCCAGCTCTACCAACGTGGATACGCAGTATTTT. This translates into CASSTNVDTQYF. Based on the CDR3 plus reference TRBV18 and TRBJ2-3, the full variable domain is NAGVMQNPRHLVRRRGQEARLRCSPMKGHSHVYWYRQLPEEGLKFMVYLQKENIIDESGMPKERFSAEFPKEGPSILRIQQVVRGDSAAYFCASSTNVDTQYFGPGTRLTVL.

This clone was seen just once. In nucleotides, the CDR3 is TGCAGCGTTGAGCGACTAGCAGCAGATACGCAGTATTTT. Its protein is CSVERLAADTQYF. The rearrangement uses TRBV29-1 and TRBJ2-3; 7 positions agree with TRBD2. Trimming cost V 3 bases and J 4 bases; bases outside gene matches: 4. Germline V lookup: CDR1 SQVTM, CDR2 ANQGSEA. The CDR3 spans 13 residues.

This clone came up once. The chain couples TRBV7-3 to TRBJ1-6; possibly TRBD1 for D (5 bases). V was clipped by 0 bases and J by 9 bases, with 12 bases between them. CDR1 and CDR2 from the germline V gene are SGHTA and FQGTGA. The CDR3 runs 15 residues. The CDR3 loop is CASSLTPGSGSPLHF. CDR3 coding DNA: TGTGCCAGCAGCTTAACTCCAGGGTCGGGTTCACCCCTCCACTTT.

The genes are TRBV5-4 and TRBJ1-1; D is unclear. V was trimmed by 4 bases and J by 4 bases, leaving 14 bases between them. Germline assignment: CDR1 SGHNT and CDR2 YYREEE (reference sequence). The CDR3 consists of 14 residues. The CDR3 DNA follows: TGTGCCAGCAGCGCCTATTTTGGTGGCACTGAAGCTTTCTTT. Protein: CASSAYFGGTEAFF.

CDR3 nucleotide sequence: TGTGCCAGCAGCTTGAGGGTGGATCAGCCCCAGCATTTT. Protein: CASSLRVDQPQHF. The chain employs TRBV7-6 and TRBJ1-5, with D uncertain. V was trimmed by 3 bases and J by 5 bases, leaving 8 bases between them. The CDR3 spans 13 residues. Per the germline V gene, CDR1 is SGHVS and CDR2 is FNYEAQ.